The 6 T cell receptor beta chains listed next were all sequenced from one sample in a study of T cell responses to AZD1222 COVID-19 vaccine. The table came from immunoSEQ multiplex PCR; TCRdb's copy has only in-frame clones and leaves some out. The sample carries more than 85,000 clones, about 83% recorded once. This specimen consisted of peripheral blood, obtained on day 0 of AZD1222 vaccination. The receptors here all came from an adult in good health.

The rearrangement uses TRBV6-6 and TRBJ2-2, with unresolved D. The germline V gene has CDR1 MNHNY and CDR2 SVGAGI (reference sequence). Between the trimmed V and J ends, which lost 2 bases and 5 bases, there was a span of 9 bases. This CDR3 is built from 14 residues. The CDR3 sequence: CASSYGSGTGELFF. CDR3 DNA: TGTGCCAGCAGTTACGGTAGTGGGACCGGGGAGCTGTTTTTT.

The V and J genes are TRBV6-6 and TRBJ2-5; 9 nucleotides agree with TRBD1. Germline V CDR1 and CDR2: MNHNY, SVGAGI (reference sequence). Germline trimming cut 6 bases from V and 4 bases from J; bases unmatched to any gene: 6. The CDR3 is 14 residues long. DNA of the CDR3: TGTGCCAGCAGGATGGGACAGGGAGGAGAGACCCAGTACTTC. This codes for CASRMGQGGETQYF.

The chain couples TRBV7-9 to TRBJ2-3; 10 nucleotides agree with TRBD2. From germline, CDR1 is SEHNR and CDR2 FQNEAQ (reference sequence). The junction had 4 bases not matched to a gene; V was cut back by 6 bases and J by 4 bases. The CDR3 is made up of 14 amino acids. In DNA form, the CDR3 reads TGTGCCAGCAGTCCGAGCGGGGGGGCAGATACGCAGTATTTT. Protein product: CASSPSGGADTQYF.

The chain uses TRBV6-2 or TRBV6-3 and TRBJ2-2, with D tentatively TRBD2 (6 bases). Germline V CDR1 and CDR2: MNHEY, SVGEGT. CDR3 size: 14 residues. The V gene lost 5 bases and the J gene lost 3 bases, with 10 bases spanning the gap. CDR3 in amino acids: CASSAAGYTGELFF. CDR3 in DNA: TGTGCCAGCAGTGCGGCGGGGTACACCGGGGAGCTGTTTTTT.

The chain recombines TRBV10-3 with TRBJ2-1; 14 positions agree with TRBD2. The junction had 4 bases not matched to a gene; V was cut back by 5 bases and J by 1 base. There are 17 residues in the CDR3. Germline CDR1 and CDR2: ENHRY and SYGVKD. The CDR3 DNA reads TGTGCCATCAGTCGGACTAGCGGGGGGCAATCCTACAATGAGCAGTTCTTC. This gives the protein CAISRTSGGQSYNEQFF.

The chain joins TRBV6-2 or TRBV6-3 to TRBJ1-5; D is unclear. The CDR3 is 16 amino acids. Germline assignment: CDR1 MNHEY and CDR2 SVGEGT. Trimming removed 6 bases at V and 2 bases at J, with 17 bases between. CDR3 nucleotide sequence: TGTGCCAGCAGGCCTTTCGGCAGGAAAGGCAATCAGCCCCAGCATTTT. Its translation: CASRPFGRKGNQPQHF.